These T cell receptor beta chains were read from a single sample in a study of CD8 T cells in ankylosing spondylitis. Each CDR3 protein gets one entry after TCRdb re-called the 5' RACE reads with MiXCR. The sample has 350,000 to 550,000 distinct CDR3 sequences; roughly 26% are singletons. The source material was blood, either unsorted or a sorted T cell fraction (not recorded which). The receptors were gathered from a male donor with ankylosing spondylitis. Each CDR3 is given with its conserved first and last residue.

V gene: TRBV20-1; J gene: TRBJ1-6; CDR3 protein: CSARASQGEGSPLHF
V gene: TRBV18; J gene: TRBJ1-4; CDR3 protein: CASSPPRGKSTNEKLFF
V gene: TRBV29-1; J gene: TRBJ2-5; CDR3 protein: CSVEVNNQETQYF
V gene: TRBV7-2; J gene: TRBJ2-3; CDR3 protein: CASSLDRLEDTQYF
V gene: TRBV5-1; J gene: TRBJ2-1; CDR3 protein: CASSLLGGDTYNEQFF
V gene: TRBV4-2; J gene: TRBJ1-2; CDR3 protein: CASSQGGPNYGYTF
V gene: TRBV5-1; J gene: TRBJ2-1; CDR3 protein: CASNPGLEVYEQFF
V gene: TRBV10-3; J gene: TRBJ2-1; CDR3 protein: CAITRTSGSSYNEQFF
V gene: TRBV20-1; J gene: TRBJ1-2; CDR3 protein: CSASPRGRSGYTF
V gene: TRBV12-3/TRBV12-4; J gene: TRBJ2-1; CDR3 protein: CASTFTGLSNEQFF
V gene: TRBV12-3/TRBV12-4; J gene: TRBJ2-5; CDR3 protein: CASSLGTSGRTETQYF
V gene: TRBV20-1; J gene: TRBJ1-2; CDR3 protein: CSARLVTTANYGYTF
V gene: TRBV12-3/TRBV12-4; J gene: TRBJ1-2; CDR3 protein: CASSHEGVRSYYGYTF
V gene: TRBV25-1; J gene: TRBJ2-5; CDR3 protein: CASSDPGTGGEETQYF
V gene: TRBV7-9; J gene: TRBJ1-3; CDR3 protein: CASSSPNILEEDF
V gene: TRBV15; J gene: TRBJ2-1; CDR3 protein: CATSRDPSFGTRNEQFF
V gene: TRBV3-1; J gene: TRBJ2-3; CDR3 protein: CASSQQDRRDTQYF
V gene: TRBV4-1; J gene: TRBJ2-1; CDR3 protein: CASSHRDYRNEQFF
V gene: TRBV12-3/TRBV12-4; J gene: TRBJ2-2; CDR3 protein: CASSGGLLNTGELFF